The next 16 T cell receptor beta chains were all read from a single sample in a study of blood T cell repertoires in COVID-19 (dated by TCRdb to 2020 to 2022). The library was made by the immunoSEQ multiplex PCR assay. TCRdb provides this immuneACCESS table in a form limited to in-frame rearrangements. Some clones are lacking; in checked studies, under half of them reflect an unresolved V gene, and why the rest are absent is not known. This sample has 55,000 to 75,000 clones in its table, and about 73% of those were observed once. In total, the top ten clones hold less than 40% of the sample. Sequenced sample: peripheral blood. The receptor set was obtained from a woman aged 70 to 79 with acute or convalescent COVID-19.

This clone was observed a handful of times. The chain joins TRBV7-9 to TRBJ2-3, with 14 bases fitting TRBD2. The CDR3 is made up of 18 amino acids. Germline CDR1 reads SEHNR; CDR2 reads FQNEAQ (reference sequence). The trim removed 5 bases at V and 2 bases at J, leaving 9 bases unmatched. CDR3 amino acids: CASSQLGTSGGLTDTQYF. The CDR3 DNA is TGTGCCAGCAGCCAACTTGGGACTAGCGGGGGCCTCACAGATACGCAGTATTTT.

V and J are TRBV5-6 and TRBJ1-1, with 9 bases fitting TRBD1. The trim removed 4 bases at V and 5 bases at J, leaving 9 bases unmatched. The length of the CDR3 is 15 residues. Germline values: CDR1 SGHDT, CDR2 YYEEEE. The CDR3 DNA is TGTGCCAGCAGCCTTACGGGACAGGGAAGAACTGAAGCTTTCTTT. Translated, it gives CASSLTGQGRTEAFF.

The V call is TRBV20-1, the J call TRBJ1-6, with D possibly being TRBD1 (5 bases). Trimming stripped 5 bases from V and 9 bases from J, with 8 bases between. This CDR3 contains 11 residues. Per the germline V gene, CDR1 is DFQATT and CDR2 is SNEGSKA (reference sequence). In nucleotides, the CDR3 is TGCAGTGCTGGGGCGTCTTCACCCCTCCACTTT. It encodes CSAGASSPLHF.

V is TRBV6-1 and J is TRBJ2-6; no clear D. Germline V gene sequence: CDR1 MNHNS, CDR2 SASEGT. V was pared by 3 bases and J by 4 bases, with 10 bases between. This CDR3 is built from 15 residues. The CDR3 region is CASSEWAVGANVLTF. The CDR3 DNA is TGTGCCAGCAGTGAGTGGGCAGTAGGGGCCAACGTCCTGACTTTC.

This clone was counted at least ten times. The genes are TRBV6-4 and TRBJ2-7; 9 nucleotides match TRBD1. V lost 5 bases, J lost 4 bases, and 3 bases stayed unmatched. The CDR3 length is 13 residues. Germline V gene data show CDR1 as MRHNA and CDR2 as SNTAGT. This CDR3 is CASSLDRGYEQYF. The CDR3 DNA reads TGTGCCAGCAGTCTGGACAGGGGTTACGAGCAGTACTTC.

DNA for the CDR3: TGTGCCAGCAGTTTAGGACGGGGGGCAGGTTCAGAGACCCAGTACTTC. This translates into CASSLGRGAGSETQYF. The chain is built from TRBV28 and TRBJ2-5, with D possibly TRBD2 on 7 matching bases. This CDR3 is built from 16 residues. Trimming left V 2 bases short and J 4 bases short, with 17 bases between. Germline V gene sequence: CDR1 MDHEN, CDR2 SYDVKM. The whole variable domain, filled in from reference TRBV28 and TRBJ2-5, reads DVKVTQSSRYLVKRTGEKVFLECVQDMDHENMFWYRQDPGLGLRLIYFSYDVKMKEKGDIPEGYSVSREKKERFSLILESASTNQTSMYLCASSLGRGAGSETQYFGPGTRLLVL.

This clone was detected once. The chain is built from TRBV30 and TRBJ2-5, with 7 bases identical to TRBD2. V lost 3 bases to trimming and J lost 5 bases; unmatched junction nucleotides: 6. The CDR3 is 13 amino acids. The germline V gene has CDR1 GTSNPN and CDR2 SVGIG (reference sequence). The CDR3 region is CAWRRGNRETQYF. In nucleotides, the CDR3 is TGTGCCTGGAGGCGGGGGAACCGGGAGACCCAGTACTTC. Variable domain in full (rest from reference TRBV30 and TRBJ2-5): SQTIHQWPATLVQPVGSPLSLECTVEGTSNPNLYWYRQAAGRGLQLLFYSVGIGQISSEVPQNLSASRPQDRQFILSSKKLLLSDSGFYLCAWRRGNRETQYFGPGTRLLVL.

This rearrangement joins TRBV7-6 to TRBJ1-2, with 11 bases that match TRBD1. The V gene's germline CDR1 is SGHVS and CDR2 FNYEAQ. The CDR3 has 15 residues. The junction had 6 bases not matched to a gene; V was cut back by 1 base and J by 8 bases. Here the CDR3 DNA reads TGTGCCAGCAGCTTAGGGACAGGGGGCGCGTACGGCTACACCTTC. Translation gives CASSLGTGGAYGYTF.

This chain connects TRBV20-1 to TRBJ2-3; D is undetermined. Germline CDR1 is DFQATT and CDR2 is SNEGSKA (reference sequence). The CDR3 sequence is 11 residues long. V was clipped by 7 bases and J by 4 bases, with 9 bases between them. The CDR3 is CSVFRADTQYF. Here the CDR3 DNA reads TGCAGTGTTTTTCGAGCAGATACGCAGTATTTT.

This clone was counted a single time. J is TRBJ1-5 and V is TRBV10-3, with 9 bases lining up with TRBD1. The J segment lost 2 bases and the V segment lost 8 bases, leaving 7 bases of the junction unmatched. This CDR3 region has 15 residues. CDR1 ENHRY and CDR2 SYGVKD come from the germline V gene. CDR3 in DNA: TGTGCCATCGGCCAGACAGGGGGAGGCAATCAGCCCCAGCATTTT. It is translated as CAIGQTGGGNQPQHF.

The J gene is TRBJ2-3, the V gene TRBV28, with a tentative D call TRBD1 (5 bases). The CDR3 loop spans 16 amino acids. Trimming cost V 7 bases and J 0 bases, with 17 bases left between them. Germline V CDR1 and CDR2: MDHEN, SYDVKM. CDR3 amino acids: CASTSPGGQSTDTQYF. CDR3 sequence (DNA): TGTGCCAGCACCTCGCCGGGCGGACAAAGCACAGATACGCAGTATTTT.

The CDR3 spells CASSSSLGRVTPQHF. The CDR3 DNA follows: TGTGCCAGTAGTTCCTCCCTCGGAAGAGTGACTCCCCAGCATTTT. J is TRBJ1-5 and V is TRBV19, with no clear D. The CDR3 totals 15 residues. V was trimmed by 5 bases and J by 10 bases, leaving 21 bases between them. Germline V gives CDR1 LNHDA, CDR2 SQIVND (reference sequence).

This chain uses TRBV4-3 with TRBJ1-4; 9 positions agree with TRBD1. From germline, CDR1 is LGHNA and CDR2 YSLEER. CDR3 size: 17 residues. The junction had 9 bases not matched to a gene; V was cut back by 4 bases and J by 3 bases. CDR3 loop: CASSPGTGTPANEKLFF. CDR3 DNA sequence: TGCGCCAGCAGCCCCGGGACAGGGACTCCAGCTAATGAAAAACTGTTTTTT.

CDR3 nucleotide sequence: TGTGCCATCAGTCTTCGGGGGACTGAAGCTTTCTTT. Translation gives CAISLRGTEAFF. This rearrangement joins TRBV10-3 to TRBJ1-1; D may be TRBD1 (5 bases). Between the trimmed V and J ends, which lost 5 bases and 5 bases, there was a span of 9 bases. The CDR3 contains 12 residues. Looked up from germline, CDR1 is ENHRY and CDR2 is SYGVKD.

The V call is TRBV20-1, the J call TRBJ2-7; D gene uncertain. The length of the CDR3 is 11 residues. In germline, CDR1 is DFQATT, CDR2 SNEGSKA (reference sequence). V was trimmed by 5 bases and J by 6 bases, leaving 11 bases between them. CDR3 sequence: CSAPTVPEQYF. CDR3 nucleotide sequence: TGCAGTGCTCCCACGGTACCCGAGCAGTACTTC.

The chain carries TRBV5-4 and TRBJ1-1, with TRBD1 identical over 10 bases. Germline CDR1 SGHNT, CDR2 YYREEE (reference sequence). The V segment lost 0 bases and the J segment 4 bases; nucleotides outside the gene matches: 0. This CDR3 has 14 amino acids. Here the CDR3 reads CASSLGQGATEAFF. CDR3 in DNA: TGTGCCAGCAGCTTGGGACAGGGGGCCACTGAAGCTTTCTTT.